The clone carrying this T cell receptor (beta chain) was picked up many times. What it binds is unknown. This sample stems from a study of shared clonotypes between healthy human individuals. Overall study results and limits: Generation of non-shared clonotypes was less probable than generation of clonotypes shared by all four donors. A handful of donors held 5% to 5.5% of naive CD4 clonotypes in common.

Per the study methods: ImmunoSEQ junction-only sequences lacked quality scores, so their filtering differed. TCRdb's table, derived via immunoSEQ multiplex PCR, lists solely in-frame clones and lacks some. The V and J calls and clone size come from that table; D and trimming were worked out from the DNA. The table has roughly 700,000 clones, around two thirds seen once. This clonotype originated in a woman aged 25 to 39 in good health. The sample comprised memory CD4+ T cells sorted from blood. Regarding subset: CD45RA-negative fraction.

Here the CDR3 DNA reads TGCGCCAGCAGACAGGACTGGGGTTATACGCAGTATTTT. Its translation: CASRQDWGYTQYF. V usage is TRBV5-1 and J usage is TRBJ2-3; D may be TRBD1 or TRBD2 (5 bases each). The V end lost 5 bases, the J end lost 7 bases, and 14 bases lay between the germline ends. Germline CDR1 reads SGHRS; CDR2 reads YFSETQ. The CDR3 spans 13 residues.